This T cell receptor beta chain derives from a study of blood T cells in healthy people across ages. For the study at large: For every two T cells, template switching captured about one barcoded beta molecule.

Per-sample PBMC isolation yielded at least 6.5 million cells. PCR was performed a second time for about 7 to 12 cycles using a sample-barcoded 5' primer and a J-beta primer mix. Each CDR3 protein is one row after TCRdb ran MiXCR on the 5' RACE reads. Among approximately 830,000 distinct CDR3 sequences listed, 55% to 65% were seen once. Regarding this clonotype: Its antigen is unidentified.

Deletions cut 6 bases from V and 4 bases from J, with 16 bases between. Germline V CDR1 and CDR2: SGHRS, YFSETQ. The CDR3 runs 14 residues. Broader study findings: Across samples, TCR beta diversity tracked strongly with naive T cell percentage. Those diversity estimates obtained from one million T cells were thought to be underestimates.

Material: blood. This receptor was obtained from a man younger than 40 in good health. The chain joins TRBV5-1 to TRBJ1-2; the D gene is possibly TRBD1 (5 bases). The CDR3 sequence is CASKRDGFVYGYTF. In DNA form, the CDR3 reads TGCGCCAGCAAAAGGGACGGTTTCGTCTATGGCTACACCTTC.